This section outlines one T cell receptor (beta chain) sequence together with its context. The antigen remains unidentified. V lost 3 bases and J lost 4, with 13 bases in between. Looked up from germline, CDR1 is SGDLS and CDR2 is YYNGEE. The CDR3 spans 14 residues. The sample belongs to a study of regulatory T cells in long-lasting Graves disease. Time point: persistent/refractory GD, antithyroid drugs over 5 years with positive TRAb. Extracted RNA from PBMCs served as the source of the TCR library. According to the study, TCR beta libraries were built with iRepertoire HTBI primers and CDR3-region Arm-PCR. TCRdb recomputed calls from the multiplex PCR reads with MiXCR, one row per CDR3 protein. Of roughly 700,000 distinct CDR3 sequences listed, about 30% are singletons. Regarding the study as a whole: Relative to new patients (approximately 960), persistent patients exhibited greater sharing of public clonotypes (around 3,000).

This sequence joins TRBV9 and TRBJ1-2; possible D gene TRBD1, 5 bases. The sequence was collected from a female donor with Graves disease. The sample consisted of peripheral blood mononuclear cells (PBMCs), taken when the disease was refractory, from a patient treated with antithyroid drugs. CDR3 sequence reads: CASSAGDRIYGYTF. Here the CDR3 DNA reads TGTGCCAGCAGCGCCGGGGACCGAATCTATGGCTACACCTTC. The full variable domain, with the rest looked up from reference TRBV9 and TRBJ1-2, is DSGVTQTPKHLITATGQRVTLRCSPRSGDLSVYWYQQSLDQGLQFLIQYYNGEERAKGNILERFSAQQFPDLHSELNLSSLELGDSALYFCASSAGDRIYGYTFGSGTRLTVV.